The clone carrying this T cell receptor beta chain was counted only a few times. The entry originates in a study of T cell responses to AZD1222 COVID-19 vaccine. The method was immunoSEQ multiplex PCR; TCRdb's version includes in-frame clones alone and lacks a portion of them. Seen here are about 150,000 clones, around 92% observed once, and the top ten hold more than 3%. The sequence was collected from an adult who received the AZD1222 COVID-19 vaccine. Sequenced material: peripheral blood, taken 28 days after the second AZD1222 dose.

CDR3 in DNA: TGTGCCAGCAGTGACCCGAGGACAGGACCCTTCTCTGGAAACACCATATATTTT. Its protein is CASSDPRTGPFSGNTIYF. The chain links TRBV25-1 to TRBJ1-3; TRBD1 matches at 7 bases. CDR1 MGHDK and CDR2 SYGVNS come from the germline V gene. The V segment lost 3 bases and the J segment 0 bases; nucleotides outside the gene matches: 11. The CDR3 has 18 amino acids.